The source of this TCR beta chain is a study of blood T cell repertoires in COVID-19. The germline CDR1 and CDR2 sequences are KGHSH and LQKENI. Trimming shortened V by 2 bases and J by 5 bases, and 13 bases separated the two germline ends. The CDR3 runs to 15 residues. Assay used: immunoSEQ multiplex PCR; TCRdb lists only in-frame clones, some missing. Here the sample spans about 100,000 clones, around nine tenths being singletons. The TCR comes from a human donor in a cohort sampled during active COVID-19. The chain is built from TRBV18 and TRBJ1-5; TRBD1 might be the D (5 bases). The sequenced sample consisted of peripheral blood. As DNA, the CDR3 is TGTGCCAGCTCACCAAAGGGGATGGAGTATCAGCCCCAGCATTTT. Amino acid sequence: CASSPKGMEYQPQHF.